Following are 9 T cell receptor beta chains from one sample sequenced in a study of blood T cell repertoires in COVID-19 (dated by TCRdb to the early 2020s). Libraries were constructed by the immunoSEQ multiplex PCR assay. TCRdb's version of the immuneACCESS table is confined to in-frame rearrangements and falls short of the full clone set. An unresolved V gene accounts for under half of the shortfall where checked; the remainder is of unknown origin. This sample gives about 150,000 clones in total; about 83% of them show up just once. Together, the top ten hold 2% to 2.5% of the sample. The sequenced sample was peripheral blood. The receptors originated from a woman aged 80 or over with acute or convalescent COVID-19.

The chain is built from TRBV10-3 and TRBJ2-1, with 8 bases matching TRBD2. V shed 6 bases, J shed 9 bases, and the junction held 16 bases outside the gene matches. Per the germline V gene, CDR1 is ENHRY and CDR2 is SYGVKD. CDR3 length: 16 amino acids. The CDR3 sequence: CAISETGTRGNREQFF. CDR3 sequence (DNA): TGTGCCATCAGCGAGACCGGGACTAGGGGTAACCGTGAGCAGTTCTTC.

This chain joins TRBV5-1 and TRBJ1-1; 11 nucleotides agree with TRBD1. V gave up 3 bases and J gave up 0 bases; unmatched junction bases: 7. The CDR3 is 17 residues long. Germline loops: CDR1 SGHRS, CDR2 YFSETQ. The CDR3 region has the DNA TGCGCCAGCAGCTGGGGGACAGGGGGAGGGATGAACACTGAAGCTTTCTTT. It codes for CASSWGTGGGMNTEAFF.

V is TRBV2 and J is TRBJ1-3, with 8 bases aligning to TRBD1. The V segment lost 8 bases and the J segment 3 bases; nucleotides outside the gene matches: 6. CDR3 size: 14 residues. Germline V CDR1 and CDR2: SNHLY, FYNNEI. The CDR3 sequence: CASGTDRGGNTIYF. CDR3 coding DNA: TGTGCCAGCGGAACTGACAGGGGTGGAAACACCATATATTTT.

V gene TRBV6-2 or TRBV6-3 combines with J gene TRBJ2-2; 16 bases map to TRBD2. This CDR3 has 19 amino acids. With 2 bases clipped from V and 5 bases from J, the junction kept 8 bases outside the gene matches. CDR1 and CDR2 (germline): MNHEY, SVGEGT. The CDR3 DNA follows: TGTGCCAGCAGTTACCCTGGGACTAGCGGGGGGGCCGGGACCGGGGAGCTGTTTTTT. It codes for CASSYPGTSGGAGTGELFF.

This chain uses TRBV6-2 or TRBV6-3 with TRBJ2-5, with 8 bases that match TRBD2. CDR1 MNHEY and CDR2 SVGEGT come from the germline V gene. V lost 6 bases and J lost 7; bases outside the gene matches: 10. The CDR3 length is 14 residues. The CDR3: CASRYGGAGVTQYF. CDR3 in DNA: TGTGCCAGCAGGTACGGGGGGGCCGGAGTGACCCAGTACTTC.

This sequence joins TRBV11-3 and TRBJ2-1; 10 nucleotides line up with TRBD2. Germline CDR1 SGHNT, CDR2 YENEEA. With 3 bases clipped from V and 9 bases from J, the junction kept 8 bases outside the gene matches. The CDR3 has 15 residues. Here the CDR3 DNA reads TGTGCCAGCAGCTTCCCCAGCGGGAGGGCCTGTGAGCAGTTCTTC. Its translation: CASSFPSGRACEQFF.

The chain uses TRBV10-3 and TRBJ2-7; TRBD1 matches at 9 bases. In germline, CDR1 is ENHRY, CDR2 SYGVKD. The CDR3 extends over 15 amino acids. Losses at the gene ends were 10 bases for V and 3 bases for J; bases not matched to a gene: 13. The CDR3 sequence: CATTAAGTGNYEQYF. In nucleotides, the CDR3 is TGTGCCACCACCGCCGCCGGGACAGGGAACTACGAGCAGTACTTC.

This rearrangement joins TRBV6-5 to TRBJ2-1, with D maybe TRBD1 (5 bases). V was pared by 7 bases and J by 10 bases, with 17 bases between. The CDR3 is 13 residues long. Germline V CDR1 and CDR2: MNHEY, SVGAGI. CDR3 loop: CASKGYGHSEQFF. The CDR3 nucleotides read TGTGCCAGCAAGGGGTATGGACACTCGGAGCAGTTCTTC.

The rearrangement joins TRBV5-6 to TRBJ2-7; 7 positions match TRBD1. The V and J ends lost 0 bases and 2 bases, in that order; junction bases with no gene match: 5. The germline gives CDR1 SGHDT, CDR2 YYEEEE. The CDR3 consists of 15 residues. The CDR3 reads CASSLGPGQAYEQYF. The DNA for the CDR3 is TGTGCCAGCAGCTTGGGGCCTGGACAGGCCTACGAGCAGTACTTC. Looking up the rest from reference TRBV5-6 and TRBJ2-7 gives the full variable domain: DAGVTQSPTHLIKTRGQQVTLRCSPKSGHDTVSWYQQALGQGPQFIFQYYEEEERQRGNFPDRFSGHQFPNYSSELNVNALLLGDSALYLCASSLGPGQAYEQYFGPGTRLTVT.